The 21 T cell receptor beta chains below were found in one sample sequenced in a study of T cell clonality in common variable immunodeficiency. Notes on the study in general: Reportedly, TCR beta sequences from common variable immunodeficiency showed fewer deletions and N-nucleotide insertions.

No antigen has been identified for these receptors. Produced via immunoSEQ multiplex PCR; TCRdb's table is partial and in-frame only. This sample carries around 30,000 clones, none of them present only once. What was sequenced was peripheral blood mononuclear cells. The receptor source for this set is a human donor with common variable immunodeficiency.

In the case of this clone: The sequence runs out 3 residues before the end of the CDR3; the remainder is reconstructed from the germline J gene. The genes are TRBV19 and TRBJ2-7, with 7 bases aligning to TRBD1. V shed 11 bases and J 4 bases; nucleotides not matched to a gene: 11. The CDR3 loop spans 13 amino acids. CDR1 and CDR2 (germline): LNHDA, SQIVND (reference sequence). CDR3 bases read: TGTGCCGCCTATACCGGGACAGAATACGAG. It encodes CAAYTGTEYE. The entire CDR3 protein reads CAAYTGTEYEQYF.

Comments on this clone: The CDR3 end lies 3 residues beyond the end of the read and is filled in from the germline J gene. The rearrangement uses TRBV7-9 and TRBJ1-3; a weak D match, TRBD1 (6 bases). CDR1 is SEHNR, CDR2 FQNEAQ, per germline (reference sequence). Trimming took off 5 bases at V and 1 base at J, with 9 bases between the two ends. The CDR3 length is 14 residues. The CDR3 region is CASSADSSGNTIYF. The CDR3 bases that were read are TGTGCCAGCAGCGCGGACAGTTCTGGAAACACC.

Concerning this clone itself: The sequence runs out 3 residues before the end of the CDR3; the remainder is reconstructed from the germline J gene. The chain carries TRBV5-6 and TRBJ1-2, with 7 bases fitting TRBD1. The ends lost 4 bases at V and 2 bases at J; junction bases unmatched: 5. Germline V gene lookup returns CDR1 SGHDT and CDR2 YYEEEE. CDR3 length equals 14 residues. The sequenced part of the CDR3 DNA is TGTGCCAGCAGCGCGACAGGGCCCAACTATGGC. Translating it yields CASSATGPNYG. The whole CDR3 sequence is CASSATGPNYGYTF.

This clone has more than one count but fewer than ten. The read ends 3 residues shy of where the CDR3 ends; the end is completed using the germline J gene. The rearrangement joins TRBV5-1 to TRBJ2-3; maybe TRBD1 (7 bases). This CDR3 region has 16 residues. V dropped 0 bases and J dropped 2 bases, with 13 bases sitting between them. Per germline, CDR1 SGHRS and CDR2 YFSETQ. The CDR3 loop is CASSLATGRNTDTQYF. The CDR3 DNA, read in part, is TGCGCCAGCAGCTTGGCGACAGGGAGGAACACAGATACG.

The CDR3 sequence is CASSRGGFGETQYF. CDR3 bases read: TGTGCCAGCAGCAGGGGGGGGTTTGGAGAGACC. V usage is TRBV5-4 and J usage is TRBJ2-5, with D possibly TRBD2 on 7 matching bases. Read coverage stops 3 residues before the CDR3 terminus; the germline J gene supplies the remainder. This CDR3 contains 14 residues. Germline V gene data show CDR1 as SGHNT and CDR2 as YYREEE (reference sequence). With 4 bases removed from V and 4 bases from J, the gap between germline ends came to 14 bases.

This clone was detected only a few times. The sequence runs out 3 residues before the end of the CDR3; the remainder is reconstructed from the germline J gene. The rearrangement links TRBV7-2 to TRBJ1-3; 7 bases align to TRBD1. Germline CDR1 and CDR2: SGHTA and FQGNSA. The CDR3 contains 12 residues. CDR3 sequence: CASSPRDSRIYF. The sequenced CDR3 bases are TGTGCCAGCAGCCCCCGGGACAGCCGG.

This clone was seen a few times. The read terminates 3 residues ahead of where the CDR3 ends, so the germline J gene completes it. V usage is TRBV19 and J usage is TRBJ2-6, with 9 bases fitting TRBD1. V shed 9 bases, J shed 3 bases, and the junction held 12 bases outside the gene matches. From germline, CDR1 is LNHDA and CDR2 SQIVND (reference sequence). The CDR3 is made up of 17 amino acids. The CDR3 region is CASDWGQGLGGANVLTF. CDR3 DNA (partial): TGTGCCAGCGACTGGGGACAGGGTCTAGGTGGGGCCAACGTC.

This clone was seen a handful of times. The read terminates 3 residues before the CDR3 end, so the remaining end is supplied by the germline J gene. The rearrangement uses TRBV18 and TRBJ2-1; D is perhaps TRBD1 (6 bases). Trimming took off 0 bases at V and 0 bases at J, with 6 bases between the two ends. Germline V gene lookup returns CDR1 KGHSH and CDR2 LQKENI. CDR3 length: 15 amino acids. CDR3: CASSPPGGSYNEQFF. CDR3 DNA (partial): TGTGCCAGCTCACCACCAGGGGGCTCCTACAATGAG.

Of note for this clone: The read finishes 3 residues shy of the CDR3 end, and the germline J gene is used to complete it. The chain joins TRBV7-8 to TRBJ2-3, with 7 nucleotides matching TRBD1. CDR1 is SGHVS, CDR2 FQNEAQ, per germline. After removal of 8 bases from V and 6 bases from J, the junction contained 5 bases not matched to a gene. This CDR3 comprises 12 residues. The CDR3 is CASWDSGDTQYF. Partial CDR3 DNA: TGTGCCAGCTGGGACAGTGGGGATACG.

On this clone itself: The read falls 3 residues short of the CDR3 end, and the missing part is taken from the germline J gene. V gene TRBV7-9 combines with J gene TRBJ1-4; 9 nucleotides align to TRBD1. V was pared by 1 base and J by 5 bases, with 2 bases of the junction left unmatched. Looked up from germline, CDR1 is SEHNR and CDR2 is FQNEAQ (reference sequence). CDR3 length equals 15 residues. This chain's CDR3 is CASSLGQGVNEKLFF. CDR3 bases read: TGTGCCAGCAGCTTAGGACAGGGGGTAAATGAAAAA.

On this clone itself: The CDR3 extends 3 residues past the end of the read, so its final part is completed from the germline J gene. The chain carries TRBV5-1 and TRBJ2-1; D remains ambiguous. The V gene lost 0 bases and the J gene lost 6 bases, with 4 bases spanning the gap. The CDR3 is 12 residues long. CDR1 SGHRS and CDR2 YFSETQ come from the germline V gene. The CDR3: CASSLGANEQFF. Partial CDR3 DNA: TGCGCCAGCAGCTTGGGAGCCAATGAG.

This clone is labeled as medium-sized. The CDR3 end lies 3 residues beyond the end of the read and is filled in from the germline J gene. V is TRBV9 and J is TRBJ2-2; 9 positions match TRBD1. V dropped 3 bases and J dropped 3; count of bases not matched to a gene: 9. Per the germline V gene, CDR1 is SGDLS and CDR2 is YYNGEE. The CDR3 loop spans 17 amino acids. The covered CDR3 bases are TGTGCCAGCAGCGCCACCCGGGACAGGGCCTACACCGGGGAG. Translated: CASSATRDRAYTGE. The entire CDR3 protein reads CASSATRDRAYTGELFF. The full variable domain, in which reference TRBV9 and TRBJ2-2 provide the parts outside the CDR3, is DSGVTQTPKHLITATGQRVTLRCSPRSGDLSVYWYQQSLDQGLQFLIQYYNGEERAKGNILERFSAQQFPDLHSELNLSSLELGDSALYFCASSATRDRAYTGELFFGEGSRLTVL.

About this clone itself: The read falls 3 residues short of the CDR3 end, and the missing part is taken from the germline J gene. The chain uses TRBV11-1 and TRBJ1-1; possible D gene TRBD1, 6 bases. Trimming took off 4 bases at V and 6 bases at J, with 15 bases between the two ends. Germline V gene lookup returns CDR1 SGHAT and CDR2 FQDESV (reference sequence). The CDR3 sequence is 14 residues long. Partial CDR3 DNA: TGTGCCAGCAGCTGGGACACCCTGCTAGCTGAA. This codes for CASSWDTLLAE. The whole CDR3 sequence reads CASSWDTLLAEAFF.

On this clone itself: The read stops 3 residues short of the end of the CDR3; the missing end is completed from the germline J gene. The rearrangement joins TRBV7-2 to TRBJ1-1; TRBD1 matches at 10 bases. V lost 2 bases and J lost 3; bases outside the gene matches: 3. Germline V lookup: CDR1 SGHTA, CDR2 FQGNSA. The CDR3 runs to 15 residues. The CDR3 loop reads CASSLLDRGYTEAFF. The part of the CDR3 DNA that was read is TGTGCCAGCAGCTTATTGGACAGGGGGTACACTGAA.

There are a few counts of this clone. Sequencing ends 3 residues short of the CDR3 end; the germline J gene provides the rest. The chain combines TRBV7-8 with TRBJ2-5, with 7 positions matching TRBD2. The trim removed 5 bases at V and 5 bases at J, leaving 2 bases unmatched. This CDR3 spans 12 amino acids. Germline CDR1 and CDR2: SGHVS and FQNEAQ. The CDR3 bases that were read are TGTGCCAGCAGCAGGGGAGGGGAGACC. This translates into CASSRGGET. The CDR3 as a whole reads CASSRGGETQYF.

In regard to this clone: The read terminates 3 residues before the CDR3 end, so the remaining end is supplied by the germline J gene. The chain links TRBV11-2 to TRBJ2-1; possibly TRBD2 for D (7 bases). Germline loops: CDR1 SGHAT, CDR2 FQNNGV. Trimming cost V 10 bases and J 0 bases, with 16 bases left between them. The CDR3 spans 15 residues. The sequenced CDR3 bases are TGTGCCACTTCTAGCGGACAGAGCTCCTACAATGAG. Translating gives CATSSGQSSYNE. The complete CDR3 sequence is CATSSGQSSYNEQFF.

This clone was observed a handful of times. Read coverage stops 3 residues before the CDR3 terminus; the germline J gene supplies the remainder. The chain recombines TRBV6-1 with TRBJ2-7; possible D gene TRBD2, 6 bases. Germline assignment: CDR1 MNHNS and CDR2 SASEGT. The CDR3 spans 13 residues. V lost 4 bases, J lost 4 bases, and 11 bases lay in between. The covered CDR3 bases are TGTGCCAGCAGTGCAGAACTAGCTTACGAG. This gives the protein CASSAELAYE. The full CDR3 protein reads CASSAELAYEQYF.

Worth noting for this clone: The missing CDR3 end, 3 residues past where the read stops, is filled in from the germline J gene. The chain employs TRBV7-3 and TRBJ2-7; the match to TRBD1 covers 10 bases. The V segment lost 5 bases and the J segment 2 bases; nucleotides outside the gene matches: 6. Germline loops: CDR1 SGHTA, CDR2 FQGTGA. The CDR3 totals 15 residues. The sequenced CDR3 bases are TGTGCCAGCAGCCTGACAGGGGGCGGGCCCTACGAG. It translates to CASSLTGGGPYE. The whole CDR3 is CASSLTGGGPYEQYF.

The CDR3 is CASSPQGITEAFF. The sequenced CDR3 bases are TGTGCCAGCTCACCCCAGGGTATTACTGAA. The gene calls are TRBV18 and TRBJ1-1; TRBD1 might be the D (5 bases). The read ends 3 residues early relative to the CDR3; the germline J gene fills the gap. V dropped 3 bases and J dropped 5 bases, with 10 bases sitting between them. Germline CDR1 and CDR2: KGHSH and LQKENI. There are 13 residues in the CDR3.

Concerning this clone itself: The CDR3 goes on 3 residues after the read ends, and that part is filled in from the germline J gene. The chain uses TRBV7-3 and TRBJ2-3; D remains ambiguous. CDR3 length equals 13 residues. The germline V and J ends were trimmed by 3 bases and 3 bases, with 7 bases remaining between them. Germline V gene lookup returns CDR1 SGHTA and CDR2 FQGTGA. Here the CDR3 reads CASSFTWTDTQYF. CDR3 bases read: TGTGCCAGCAGCTTTACATGGACAGATACG.

This clone was picked up many times. Read data end 3 residues before the CDR3 end; the end is taken from the germline J gene. This chain joins TRBV9 and TRBJ1-2; D possibly corresponds to TRBD1 (5 bases). V was pared by 3 bases and J by 4 bases, with 10 bases between. This CDR3 spans 13 amino acids. Looked up from germline, CDR1 is SGDLS and CDR2 is YYNGEE. This chain's CDR3 is CASSGQFPYGYTF. The part of the CDR3 DNA that was read is TGTGCCAGCAGCGGACAGTTCCCCTATGGC.